This T cell receptor (beta chain) derives from a study of blood T cell repertoires in COVID-19. Study summary: Samples taken during acute and convalescent COVID-19 were collected in the United States, Italy and Spain.

Study processing details: Reference gene primer amplification in the assay estimated nucleated cell counts. The repertoire was sequenced with immunoSEQ multiplex PCR; TCRdb's copy has only in-frame clones and lacks some. V, J and clone size reflect that table, while D and trimming were determined from the DNA. The sample holds approximately 100,000 clones, around 90% seen once. Germline V CDR1 and CDR2: MDHEN, SYDVKM. Between the trimmed V and J ends, which lost 8 bases and 2 bases, there was a span of 18 bases. The CDR3 has 15 amino acids. J is TRBJ1-1 and V is TRBV28; D not certain. The sample was peripheral blood. The TCR was taken from a human donor in a cohort sampled during active COVID-19. The CDR3 is CASRFGRAANTEAFF. For the CDR3, the DNA is TGTGCCAGCCGATTTGGGAGGGCCGCAAACACTGAAGCTTTCTTT.